This T cell receptor beta chain was identified during a study of OX40 agonist ivuxolimab in advanced cancers. Sequenced by immunoSEQ multiplex PCR; TCRdb stores in-frame clones only, minus some. The sample has over 45,000 clones, about 88% seen once. As concerns this clone: The antigen is unknown.

Study outcomes and limitations: Expanded clones were, on average, more numerous in CD8+ T cells than in CD4+.

Enrollment shut out patients with autoimmune disease history or systemic immunosuppression. Sequenced material: CD4+ or CD8+ T cells sorted from blood, taken in a trial of the OX40 agonist ivuxolimab. This receptor was taken from an adult with an advanced solid tumor such as melanoma, head and neck, liver or kidney cancer.

CDR3 sequence: CASSLARGRSTEAFF. The CDR3 DNA reads TGTGCCAGCAGTTTGGCCAGGGGGCGGAGCACTGAAGCTTTCTTT. J is TRBJ1-1 and V is TRBV28; 8 bases are shared with TRBD1. Unmatched junction bases numbered 7, after V lost 3 bases and J lost 4 bases. CDR1 is MDHEN, CDR2 SYDVKM, per germline. This CDR3 is 15 amino acids long.